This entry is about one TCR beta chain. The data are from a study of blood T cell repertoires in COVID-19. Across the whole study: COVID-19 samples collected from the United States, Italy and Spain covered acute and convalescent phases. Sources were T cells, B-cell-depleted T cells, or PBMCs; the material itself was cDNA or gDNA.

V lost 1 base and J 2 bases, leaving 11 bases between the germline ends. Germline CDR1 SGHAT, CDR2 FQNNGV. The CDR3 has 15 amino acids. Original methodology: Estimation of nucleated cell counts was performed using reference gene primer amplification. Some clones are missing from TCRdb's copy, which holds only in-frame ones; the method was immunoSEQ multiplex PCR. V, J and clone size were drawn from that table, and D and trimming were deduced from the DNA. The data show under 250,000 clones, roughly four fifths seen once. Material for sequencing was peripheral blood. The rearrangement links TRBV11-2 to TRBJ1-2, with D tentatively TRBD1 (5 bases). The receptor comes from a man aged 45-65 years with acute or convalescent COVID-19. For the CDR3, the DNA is TGTGCCAGCAGCTTAGTTAGCGGGACGAACTATGGCTACACCTTC. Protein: CASSLVSGTNYGYTF.